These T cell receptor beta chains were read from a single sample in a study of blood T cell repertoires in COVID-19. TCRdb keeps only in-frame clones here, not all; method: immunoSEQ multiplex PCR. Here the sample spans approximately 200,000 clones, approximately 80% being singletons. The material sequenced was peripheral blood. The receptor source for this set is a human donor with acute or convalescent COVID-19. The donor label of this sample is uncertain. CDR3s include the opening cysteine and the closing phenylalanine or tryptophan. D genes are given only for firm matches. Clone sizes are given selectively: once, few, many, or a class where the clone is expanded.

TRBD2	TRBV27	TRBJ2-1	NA	CASSGRLARVNEQFF	TGTGCCAGCAGTGGCAGACTAGCGCGTGTCAATGAGCAGTTCTTC
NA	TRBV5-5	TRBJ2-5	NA	CASSLMEGRSETQYF	TGTGCCAGCAGCTTGATGGAGGGAAGGTCGGAGACCCAGTACTTC
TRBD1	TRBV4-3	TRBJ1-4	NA	CASSQWGQTNEKLFF	TGCGCCAGCAGCCAATGGGGACAGACGAATGAAAAACTGTTTTTT
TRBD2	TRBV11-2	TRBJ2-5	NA	CASSLRLAGGRETQYF	TGTGCCAGCAGCCTAAGACTAGCGGGAGGGCGGGAGACCCAGTACTTC
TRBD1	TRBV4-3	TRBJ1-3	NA	CASSHGLDRAQGNTIYF	TGCGCCAGCAGCCACGGACTGGACAGGGCCCAGGGAAACACCATATATTTT
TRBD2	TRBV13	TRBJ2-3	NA	CASSGRAPDTQYF	TGTGCCAGCAGCGGGAGGGCGCCAGATACGCAGTATTTT
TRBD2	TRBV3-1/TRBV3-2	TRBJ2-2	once	CASSRLADNTGELFF	TGTGCCAGCAGCCGACTAGCGGATAACACCGGGGAGCTGTTTTTT
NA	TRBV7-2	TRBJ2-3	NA	CASTLSLGEDTQYF	TGTGCCAGCACCTTGTCTCTGGGAGAAGATACGCAGTATTTT
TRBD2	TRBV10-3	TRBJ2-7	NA	CAITSGLAGGVYEQYF	TGTGCCATCACCAGTGGACTAGCGGGGGGCGTCTACGAGCAGTACTTC
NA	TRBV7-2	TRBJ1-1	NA	CASRVGGNTEAFF	TGTGCCAGCAGAGTGGGGGGGAACACTGAAGCTTTCTTT
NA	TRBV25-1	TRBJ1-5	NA	CASSELGGTNQPQHF	TGTGCCAGCAGTGAACTGGGGGGGACCAATCAGCCCCAGCATTTT
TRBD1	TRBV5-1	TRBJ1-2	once	CASSLEGGADYGYTF	TGCGCCAGCAGCTTGGAAGGGGGCGCGGACTATGGCTACACCTTC
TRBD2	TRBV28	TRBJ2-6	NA	CASSTSGTNANVLTF	TGTGCCAGCAGCACTAGCGGGACTAATGCCAACGTCCTGACTTTC
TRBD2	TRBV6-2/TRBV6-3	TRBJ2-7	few	CASSGPAGGPVEQYF	TGTGCCAGCAGTGGCCCAGCGGGAGGGCCGGTCGAGCAGTACTTC
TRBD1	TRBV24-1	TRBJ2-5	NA	CATSDAPGTGAFETQYF	TGTGCCACCAGTGATGCCCCCGGGACAGGGGCTTTTGAGACCCAGTACTTC
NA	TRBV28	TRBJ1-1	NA	CASSPAGSMNTEAFF	TGTGCCAGCAGTCCCGCAGGCTCCATGAACACTGAAGCTTTCTTT
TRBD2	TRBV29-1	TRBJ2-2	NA	CSASDPLGPSGRATGELFF	TGCAGCGCATCCGACCCCCTAGGGCCTAGCGGGAGGGCAACCGGGGAGCTGTTTTTT
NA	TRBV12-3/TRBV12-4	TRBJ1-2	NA	CASSSGTPYGYTF	TGTGCCAGCAGTTCCGGGACACCCTATGGCTACACCTTC
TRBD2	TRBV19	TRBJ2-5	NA	CASSMGLAGTTGETQYF	TGTGCCAGTAGTATGGGCCTAGCGGGCACCACGGGGGAGACCCAGTACTTC
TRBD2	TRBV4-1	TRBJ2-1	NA	CASSPVPRTSGNNEQFF	TGCGCCAGCAGCCCCGTCCCTCGGACTAGCGGTAACAATGAGCAGTTCTTC
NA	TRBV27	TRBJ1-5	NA	CASSSRERFIF	TGTGCCAGCAGTTCGAGGGAGCGGTTCATTTTT
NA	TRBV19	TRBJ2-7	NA	CASSIAGHYEQYF	TGTGCCAGTAGTATTGCAGGACACTACGAGCAGTACTTC
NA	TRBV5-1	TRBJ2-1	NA	CASSGTGKQFF	TGCGCCAGCAGCGGAACAGGGAAGCAGTTCTTC
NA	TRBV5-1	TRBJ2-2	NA	CASQRQGPNTGELFF	TGCGCCAGCCAAAGGCAGGGCCCGAACACCGGGGAGCTGTTTTTT
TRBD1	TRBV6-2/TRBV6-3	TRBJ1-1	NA	CASSSTTGGTEAFF	TGTGCCAGCAGTAGTACGACAGGGGGAACTGAAGCTTTCTTT
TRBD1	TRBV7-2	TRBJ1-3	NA	CASSLLGGSRNTIYF	TGTGCCAGCAGCTTATTAGGGGGCTCTCGAAACACCATATATTTT
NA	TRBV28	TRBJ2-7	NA	CASLPPGSREQYF	TGTGCCAGCCTACCGCCCGGGAGCCGAGAGCAGTACTTC
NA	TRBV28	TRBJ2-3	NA	CASSSTGSGTDTQYF	TGTGCCAGCAGTTCCACAGGGTCGGGGACAGATACGCAGTATTTT
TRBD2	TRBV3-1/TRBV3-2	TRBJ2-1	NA	CASSQETTSGSNEQFF	TGTGCCAGCAGCCAAGAGACGACTAGCGGGAGTAATGAGCAGTTCTTC
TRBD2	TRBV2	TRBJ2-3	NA	CASSGGLAGGTDTQYF	TGTGCCAGCAGTGGCGGACTAGCGGGAGGAACAGATACGCAGTATTTT
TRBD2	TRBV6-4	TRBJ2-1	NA	CASSRTSELAGGSARGEQFF	TGTGCCAGCAGTCGGACATCCGAACTAGCGGGAGGGTCGGCCCGGGGTGAGCAGTTCTTC
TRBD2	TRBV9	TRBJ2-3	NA	CASSPRSGADTQYF	TGTGCCAGCAGCCCCCGTAGCGGGGCAGATACGCAGTATTTT
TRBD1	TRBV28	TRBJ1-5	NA	CASTLTGGGQPQHF	TGTGCCAGCACCCTCACAGGGGGCGGGCAGCCCCAGCATTTT
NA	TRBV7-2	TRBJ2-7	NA	CASSLRAFQGSFTYEQYF	TGTGCCAGCAGCCTAAGGGCCTTTCAGGGGAGTTTCACCTACGAGCAGTACTTC
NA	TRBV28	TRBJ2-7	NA	CASNSPEGIGSYEQYF	TGTGCCAGCAACTCACCGGAGGGGATAGGTTCCTACGAGCAGTACTTC
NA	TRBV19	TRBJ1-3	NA	CASSTQGNTIYF	TGTGCCAGTAGTACCCAAGGAAACACCATATATTTT
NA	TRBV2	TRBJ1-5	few	CASRGQDPSPLGRQPQHF	TGTGCCAGCAGGGGCCAAGACCCGTCCCCTTTGGGTCGTCAGCCCCAGCATTTT
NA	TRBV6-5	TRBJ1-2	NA	CASSFGHDYGYTF	TGTGCCAGCAGTTTCGGACATGACTATGGCTACACCTTC
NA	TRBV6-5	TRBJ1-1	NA	CASSYMGAVSTEAFF	TGTGCCAGCAGTTATATGGGGGCGGTTTCGACTGAAGCTTTCTTT
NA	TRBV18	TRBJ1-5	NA	CASSPPGAGGWPQHF	TGTGCCAGCTCACCACCTGGAGCCGGGGGGTGGCCCCAGCATTTT
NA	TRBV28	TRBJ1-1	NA	CASTVRGTEAFF	TGTGCCAGCACCGTGAGGGGGACTGAAGCTTTCTTT
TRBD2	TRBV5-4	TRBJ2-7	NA	CASSLVGTSDEQYF	TGTGCCAGCAGCTTGGTTGGGACTAGTGACGAGCAGTACTTC
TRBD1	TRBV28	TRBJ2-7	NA	CASSGGGQGSEEQYF	TGTGCCAGCAGTGGAGGAGGACAGGGATCGGAAGAGCAGTACTTC
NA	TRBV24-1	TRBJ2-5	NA	CATRRGRGETQYF	TGTGCCACCAGGCGGGGTAGGGGAGAGACCCAGTACTTC
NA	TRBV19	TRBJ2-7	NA	CASSQDRYEQYF	TGTGCCAGTAGTCAAGACAGGTACGAGCAGTACTTC